The 30 T cell receptor beta chains below all came from one sample that was sequenced in a study of blood T cells in healthy people across ages. Primers used in a second PCR of roughly 6 to 11 cycles were a sample-barcoded 5' primer and a J-beta primer mix. MiXCR was run by TCRdb on the 5' RACE reads, yielding one entry per CDR3 protein. The data contain approximately 1.5 million distinct CDR3 sequences, about 31% of them singletons. Sample: blood. These receptor sequences come from a woman younger than 45 in good health.

The chain uses TRBV9 and TRBJ2-2, with 8 bases aligning to TRBD2. From germline, CDR1 is SGDLS and CDR2 YYNGEE. V shed 0 bases, J shed 6 bases, and the junction held 10 bases outside the gene matches. CDR3 length: 17 residues. CDR3 DNA: TGTGCCAGCAGCGTAGCCCCCCTTAGCGGGACCCCCGGGGAGCTGTTTTTT. This sequence encodes CASSVAPLSGTPGELFF. The full variable domain, rest sourced from reference TRBV9 and TRBJ2-2, is DSGVTQTPKHLITATGQRVTLRCSPRSGDLSVYWYQQSLDQGLQFLIQYYNGEERAKGNILERFSAQQFPDLHSELNLSSLELGDSALYFCASSVAPLSGTPGELFFGEGSRLTVL.

The chain couples TRBV7-2 to TRBJ2-2; 9 bases align to TRBD2. There are 16 residues in the CDR3. Trimming cost V 4 bases and J 8 bases; bases outside gene matches: 11. From germline, CDR1 is SGHTA and CDR2 FQGNSA. Here the CDR3 reads CASSSLAGVWCGELFF. In DNA form, the CDR3 reads TGTGCCAGCAGCTCATTAGCGGGAGTGTGGTGTGGGGAGCTGTTTTTT.

The V and J genes are TRBV20-1 and TRBJ2-7, with TRBD1 matching over 12 bases. CDR3 length: 15 residues. Germline V gene lookup returns CDR1 DFQATT and CDR2 SNEGSKA (reference sequence). Trimming cost V 0 bases and J 2 bases; bases outside gene matches: 2. DNA of the CDR3: TGCAGTGCTAGAGATGGGACAGGGGGCCCCTACGAGCAGTACTTC. Its protein product is CSARDGTGGPYEQYF.

The V gene is TRBV7-9, the J gene TRBJ2-5, with 10 nucleotides matching TRBD2. CDR1 and CDR2 (germline): SEHNR, FQNEAQ (reference sequence). This CDR3 contains 14 residues. V dropped 1 base and J dropped 11; count of bases not matched to a gene: 7. The CDR3 loop reads CASSLEVRTSGQYF. The CDR3 DNA sequence: TGTGCCAGCAGCTTAGAGGTTCGGACTAGCGGTCAGTACTTC. Full variable domain (missing parts from reference TRBV7-9 and TRBJ2-5): DTGVSQNPRHKITKRGQNVTFRCDPISEHNRLYWYRQTLGQGPEFLTYFQNEAQLEKSRLLSDRFSAERPKGSFSTLEIQRTEQGDSAMYLCASSLEVRTSGQYFGPGTRLLVL.

V and J are TRBV20-1 and TRBJ1-1; D unresolved. Germline V CDR1 and CDR2: DFQATT, SNEGSKA (reference sequence). Trimming removed 0 bases from V and 10 bases from J, with 0 bases in between. The CDR3 length is 8 residues. The CDR3 spells CSAREAFF. CDR3 DNA sequence: TGCAGTGCTAGAGAAGCTTTCTTT.

The V gene is TRBV3-1, the J gene TRBJ2-7; TRBD2 might be the D (6 bases). The J call could be wrong; TRBJ2-5 is a better fit for the DNA end. This CDR3 region has 14 residues. Per germline, CDR1 LGHDT and CDR2 YNNKEL (reference sequence). CDR3 nucleotide sequence: TGTGCCAGCAGCCAAAGGAGGGGTAGCGAGACCCAGTACTTC. Protein product: CASSQRRGSETQYF.

This clonotype appeared once. The V call is TRBV12-3 or TRBV12-4, the J call TRBJ2-3; D gene unclear. The CDR3 length is 11 residues. V was clipped by 9 bases and J by 15 bases, with 19 bases between them. CDR3 protein: CASSTADTEYF. CDR3 coding DNA: TGTGCCAGTTCCACAGCAGATACGGAATATTTT.

The chain joins TRBV3-1 to TRBJ2-5; 7 bases are shared with TRBD1. This CDR3 contains 15 residues. The J segment lost 3 bases and the V segment lost 4 bases, leaving 8 bases of the junction unmatched. Germline CDR1 LGHDT, CDR2 YNNKEL (reference sequence). CDR3 amino acids: CASSRLTGTEETQYF. The CDR3 nucleotides are TGTGCCAGCAGCCGCCTCACCGGGACAGAAGAGACCCAGTACTTC.

This clonotype was seen a few times. This rearrangement joins TRBV3-1 to TRBJ1-1; 8 nucleotides match TRBD1. V shed 0 bases and J 0 bases; nucleotides not matched to a gene: 3. The CDR3 contains 16 residues. From germline, CDR1 is LGHDT and CDR2 YNNKEL (reference sequence). The CDR3 DNA reads as TGTGCCAGCAGCCAAGACAGGGGGCTGATGAACACTGAAGCTTTCTTT. This sequence encodes CASSQDRGLMNTEAFF.

The J gene is TRBJ1-1, the V gene TRBV7-9; 7 nucleotides align to TRBD1. Trimming removed 1 base from V and 8 bases from J; junction bases left unmatched: 7. The length of the CDR3 is 14 residues. CDR1 SEHNR and CDR2 FQNEAQ come from the germline V gene (reference sequence). The CDR3 DNA sequence: TGTGCCAGCAGCTTAGGGGACAGACATGTGGAAGCTTTCTTT. Translating it yields CASSLGDRHVEAFF.

The chain is built from TRBV10-1 and TRBJ2-3; the D is unclear. V shed 0 bases and J shed 2 bases, with 9 bases lying between them. The germline gives CDR1 WNHNN, CDR2 SYGVQD (reference sequence). This CDR3 comprises 15 residues. The CDR3 loop reads CASSESRPSTDTQYF. DNA for the CDR3: TGCGCCAGCAGTGAGTCGAGGCCCTCCACAGATACGCAGTATTTT.

This clonotype was seen more than once but under ten times. J is TRBJ2-5 and V is TRBV20-1; D possibly uses TRBD1 or TRBD2 (5 bases each). Between the trimmed V and J ends, which lost 8 bases and 4 bases, there was a span of 17 bases. This CDR3 has 13 amino acids. Per the germline V gene, CDR1 is DFQATT and CDR2 is SNEGSKA (reference sequence). The CDR3 DNA follows: TGCAGTATAACCGGGACGGTAGGAGAGACCCAGTACTTC. Its translation is CSITGTVGETQYF.

This clonotype came up a few times. This chain connects TRBV9 to TRBJ2-1; TRBD1 or TRBD2 may be the D gene (5 bases each). This CDR3 contains 14 residues. Deletions cut 2 bases from V and 8 bases from J, with 14 bases between. From germline, CDR1 is SGDLS and CDR2 YYNGEE. The CDR3 nucleotides are TGTGCCAGCAGCGTGACTGGGATGGGGGATGAGCAGTTCTTC. Translated: CASSVTGMGDEQFF.

Comment on this clonotype: Possible read error: a much larger clone is one base away. The chain carries TRBV12-3 or TRBV12-4 and TRBJ2-5; no reliable D call. The CDR3 has 12 residues. Written as DNA, the CDR3 is TGTGTCAGCCAGGCCCCCGAAAGGACCCAGTACTTC. Translated, it gives CVSQAPERTQYF.

This clonotype was detected only a few times. A read error may produce the germline difference seen at one junction end. The CDR3 DNA follows: TGTGCCGGCAGCCCGGGGGCAGATACGCAGTATTTT. It encodes CAGSPGADTQYF. The chain links TRBV5-5 to TRBJ2-3; TRBD2 might be the D (6 bases). The CDR3 is made up of 12 amino acids. CDR1 and CDR2 (germline): SGHKS, YYEKEE (reference sequence).

This clonotype appeared a few times. The chain has TRBV4-1 and TRBJ2-1; 11 nucleotides align to TRBD1. V trimming: 0 bases; J trimming: 6 bases; junction bases outside the gene matches: 4. The CDR3 runs 16 residues. Germline assignment: CDR1 MGHRA and CDR2 YSYEKL. In DNA form, the CDR3 reads TGCGCCAGCAGCCAAGAATATGGACAGGGGGCCAATGAGCAGTTCTTC. The encoded protein is CASSQEYGQGANEQFF.

This clonotype has a single count. The chain joins TRBV18 to TRBJ2-7, with D uncertain. Germline V gives CDR1 KGHSH, CDR2 LQKENI. CDR3 length: 14 amino acids. V lost 3 bases, J lost 3 bases, and 12 bases lay in between. As DNA, the CDR3 is TGTGCCAGCTCACCGTGGGGAAGTAACTACGAGCAGTACTTC. Protein sequence: CASSPWGSNYEQYF.

A few counts support this clonotype. The rearrangement uses TRBV10-3 and TRBJ1-4; maybe TRBD1 (5 bases). Germline V gene lookup returns CDR1 ENHRY and CDR2 SYGVKD. The V gene lost 7 bases and the J gene lost 8 bases, with 11 bases spanning the gap. CDR3 size: 12 residues. The CDR3 here is CAINPGGEKLFF. The CDR3 nucleotides are TGTGCCATCAACCCTGGGGGGGAAAAACTGTTTTTT.

The rearrangement uses TRBV5-1 and TRBJ2-5, with a weak D call TRBD2 (5 bases). The germline V and J ends were trimmed by 3 bases and 5 bases, with 11 bases remaining between them. Germline CDR1 SGHRS, CDR2 YFSETQ. The CDR3 sequence is 13 residues long. The CDR3 spells CASSSEVPETQYF. The CDR3 DNA is TGCGCCAGCAGCTCGGAGGTACCGGAGACCCAGTACTTC.

CDR3 residues: CAWSVSSGETQYF. CDR3 in DNA: TGTGCCTGGAGTGTCTCTAGCGGGGAGACCCAGTACTTC. J is TRBJ2-5 and V is TRBV30; 8 bases align to TRBD2. CDR3 size: 13 residues. Losses at the gene ends were 0 bases for V and 5 bases for J; bases not matched to a gene: 2. Looked up from germline, CDR1 is GTSNPN and CDR2 is SVGIG (reference sequence).

The chain couples TRBV10-3 to TRBJ2-7; 7 bases match TRBD1. Per germline, CDR1 ENHRY and CDR2 SYGVKD. Trimming at V came to 5 bases and at J to 4 bases, leaving 5 bases not matched to a gene. The CDR3 has 13 amino acids. The CDR3 region is CAISRDSMYEQYF. Here the CDR3 DNA reads TGTGCCATCAGTCGGGACAGTATGTACGAGCAGTACTTC.

This clonotype has only a few counts. The chain links TRBV6-1 to TRBJ2-3; D is unclear. The V end was cut by 4 bases, the J end by 2 bases, with 10 bases between. There are 14 residues in the CDR3. CDR1 and CDR2 (germline): MNHNS, SASEGT. The CDR3 region has the DNA TGTGCCAGCAGTGCGCTGGTTTTCACAGATACGCAGTATTTT. Protein sequence: CASSALVFTDTQYF.

The V call is TRBV20-1, the J call TRBJ2-4, with D hard to call. Germline CDR1 and CDR2: DFQATT and SNEGSKA (reference sequence). CDR3 length: 12 amino acids. V shed 7 bases and J shed 9 bases, with 16 bases lying between them. The CDR3 protein is CSGWAADGIQYF. In DNA, the CDR3 is TGCAGTGGTTGGGCGGCGGATGGCATTCAGTACTTC.

As regards this clonotype: A read error is possible here, since a much larger clone lies one base away. The chain combines TRBV4-1 with TRBJ2-3; 15 nucleotides align to TRBD2. Germline values: CDR1 MGHRA, CDR2 YSYEKL. CDR3 length: 19 residues. The CDR3: CASSRAPGLAGGNADTRYF. The CDR3 DNA follows: TGCGCCAGCAGCCGGGCCCCGGGACTAGCGGGGGGAAACGCAGATACGCGGTATTTT.

This chain links TRBV5-1 with TRBJ2-1, with D uncertain. The V end was cut by 4 bases, the J end by 8 bases, with 13 bases between. Germline assignment: CDR1 SGHRS and CDR2 YFSETQ. The CDR3 length is 13 residues. CDR3 coding DNA: TGCGCCAGCAGCCAGAGTACCGGGCATGAGCAGTTCTTC. Its protein is CASSQSTGHEQFF.

In this sample, this clonotype turned up a few times. V is TRBV20-1 and J is TRBJ2-3; D might be TRBD1 (5 bases). Trimming cost V 6 bases and J 1 base, with 11 bases left between them. Germline V CDR1 and CDR2: DFQATT, SNEGSKA (reference sequence). The CDR3 runs to 13 residues. CDR3 sequence: CSAGHQGTDTQYF. The DNA of the CDR3 is TGCAGTGCCGGACACCAAGGCACAGATACGCAGTATTTT.

V and J are TRBV20-1 and TRBJ2-3; D gene uncertain. The CDR3 consists of 12 residues. The V gene lost 5 bases and the J gene lost 4 bases, with 10 bases spanning the gap. Germline V gene sequence: CDR1 DFQATT, CDR2 SNEGSKA (reference sequence). For the CDR3, the DNA is TGCAGTGCTTGGGCCCGTTCAGATACGCAGTATTTT. Protein: CSAWARSDTQYF.

There are a few counts of this clonotype. The chain is built from TRBV10-3 and TRBJ2-5; perhaps TRBD2 as D (5 bases). Near its end, the DNA agrees better with TRBJ2-7, so the J call may be wrong. The CDR3 consists of 16 residues. Germline V gives CDR1 ENHRY, CDR2 SYGVKD. In DNA form, the CDR3 reads TGTGCCATCAGATCAACGAGCGGCGGAGGTACCTACGAGCAGTACTTC. This encodes CAIRSTSGGGTYEQYF.

The chain has TRBV7-6 and TRBJ1-2; 12 nucleotides agree with TRBD1. The CDR3 loop spans 18 amino acids. The ends lost 1 base at V and 5 bases at J; junction bases unmatched: 11. The V gene's germline CDR1 is SGHVS and CDR2 FNYEAQ. The CDR3 DNA reads TGTGCCAGCAGCTTAGGAACCGGGACAGGGGGCGTTGAGTATGGCTACACCTTC. It codes for CASSLGTGTGGVEYGYTF.

The chain has TRBV20-1 and TRBJ1-5; no definite D call. Germline V gene data show CDR1 as DFQATT and CDR2 as SNEGSKA (reference sequence). Trimming cost V 3 bases and J 3 bases, with 24 bases left between them. This CDR3 spans 18 amino acids. As DNA, the CDR3 is TGCAGTGCTAGTTCCCCAAAGATTGGGCAGGCAAACAATCAGCCCCAGCATTTT. This codes for CSASSPKIGQANNQPQHF.